This passage covers 20 T cell receptor beta chains from one sample sequenced in a study of shared clonotypes between healthy human individuals. Sequencing used immunoSEQ multiplex PCR; TCRdb keeps in-frame clones, though not all of them. The sample holds roughly 500,000 clones, 95% to 97% seen once. Material for sequencing was naive CD4+ T cells sorted from blood. Indicated subset: CD45RA+ positively selected. All receptors come from a woman in her twenties or thirties in good health.

The rearrangement joins TRBV6-6 to TRBJ2-1; 8 bases align to TRBD2. Trimming cost V 0 bases and J 9 bases; bases outside gene matches: 7. Germline CDR1 MNHNY, CDR2 SVGAGI (reference sequence). The CDR3 is 15 residues long. DNA for the CDR3: TGTGCCAGCAGTTACTCGGCGGGAGGATTAGGTGAGCAGTTCTTC. Translation gives CASSYSAGGLGEQFF.

The chain couples TRBV29-1 to TRBJ2-3; tentatively, D is TRBD2 (8 bases). This CDR3 contains 14 residues. CDR1 is SQVTM, CDR2 ANQGSEA, per germline. The V gene lost 5 bases and the J gene lost 5 bases, with 17 bases spanning the gap. The CDR3 here is CSVNRDSGGDTQYF. The CDR3 DNA is TGCAGCGTTAACCGGGACAGCGGGGGAGATACGCAGTATTTT.

The V call is TRBV10-2, the J call TRBJ1-2; D is undetermined. In germline, CDR1 is WSHSY, CDR2 SAAADI. The CDR3 is 14 residues long. Deletions cut 3 bases from V and 6 bases from J, with 14 bases between. CDR3 bases: TGCGCCAGCAGTGAACCCAAGGAGGCCAATGGCTACACCTTC. Its translation: CASSEPKEANGYTF.

This chain's CDR3 is CASSSDWTSTEAFF. DNA for the CDR3: TGTGCCAGTAGTTCGGACTGGACCTCCACTGAAGCTTTCTTT. This chain connects TRBV19 to TRBJ1-1; D remains unclear. The CDR3 runs 14 residues. Germline V gene data show CDR1 as LNHDA and CDR2 as SQIVND (reference sequence). Trimming left V 5 bases short and J 4 bases short, with 14 bases between.

This clone occurred once. This chain joins TRBV28 and TRBJ2-5; a weak D match, TRBD1 (7 bases). CDR3 length: 16 amino acids. V lost 8 bases to trimming and J lost 4 bases, with 23 bases between them. CDR1 is MDHEN and CDR2 is SYDVKM in the germline V gene. This chain's CDR3 is CASGEIRGDLRETQYF. The CDR3 DNA reads as TGTGCCAGCGGGGAGATCAGGGGGGATCTTAGAGAGACCCAGTACTTC.

The J gene is TRBJ1-2, the V gene TRBV28; D ambiguous. The CDR3 has 13 residues. The germline V and J ends were trimmed by 8 bases and 5 bases, with 15 bases remaining between them. From germline, CDR1 is MDHEN and CDR2 SYDVKM. This CDR3 is CASSDPAAYGYTF. CDR3 DNA sequence: TGTGCCAGCTCGGACCCGGCGGCGTATGGCTACACCTTC.

This clone appeared once. V usage is TRBV5-1 and J usage is TRBJ2-6, with D unclear. Germline CDR1 reads SGHRS; CDR2 reads YFSETQ. CDR3 length: 16 amino acids. Trimming pared 1 base from V and 0 bases from J, leaving 8 bases between. For the CDR3, the DNA is TGCGCCAGCAGCTTGTTTGGGGTCTCTGGGGCCAACGTCCTGACTTTC. This gives the protein CASSLFGVSGANVLTF.

V usage is TRBV6-5 and J usage is TRBJ2-7; 8 bases are shared with TRBD2. Per germline, CDR1 MNHEY and CDR2 SVGAGI. The CDR3 is 15 residues long. Trimming at V came to 6 bases and at J to 6 bases, leaving 13 bases not matched to a gene. CDR3: CASRPTGTRVAEQYF. The CDR3 DNA sequence: TGTGCCAGCAGACCCACCGGGACTAGGGTCGCCGAGCAGTACTTC.

The rearrangement joins TRBV19 to TRBJ2-2; 11 bases agree with TRBD2. In germline, CDR1 is LNHDA, CDR2 SQIVND (reference sequence). This CDR3 is 17 amino acids long. V dropped 3 bases and J dropped 4; count of bases not matched to a gene: 7. CDR3 in amino acids: CASSIGLAGGLTGELFF. CDR3 in DNA: TGTGCCAGTAGTATTGGACTAGCGGGTGGGCTCACCGGGGAGCTGTTTTTT.

The CDR3 sequence: CSASRQNGYTF. For the CDR3, the DNA is TGCAGTGCTAGTCGCCAGAATGGCTACACCTTC. The chain combines TRBV20-1 with TRBJ1-2; D is undetermined. Germline V lookup: CDR1 DFQATT, CDR2 SNEGSKA (reference sequence). CDR3 length: 11 amino acids. V was pared by 3 bases and J by 6 bases, with 8 bases between.

The chain couples TRBV6-1 to TRBJ1-1; D is unclear. Germline CDR1 MNHNS, CDR2 SASEGT. Trimming cost V 5 bases and J 1 base, with 14 bases left between them. CDR3 length: 15 residues. The CDR3 here is CASSPNTGGNTEAFF. The DNA of the CDR3 is TGTGCCAGCAGTCCAAACACGGGAGGGAACACTGAAGCTTTCTTT.

This clone is a singleton in its sample. This rearrangement joins TRBV18 to TRBJ1-1; D remains ambiguous. The V and J ends lost 0 bases and 8 bases respectively, with 13 bases between them. This CDR3 is 14 amino acids long. Germline V gives CDR1 KGHSH, CDR2 LQKENI. CDR3 in amino acids: CASSPPAPGPEAFF. The DNA for the CDR3 is TGTGCCAGCTCACCACCGGCCCCCGGGCCCGAAGCTTTCTTT. The full variable domain, completed using reference TRBV18 and TRBJ1-1, is NAGVMQNPRHLVRRRGQEARLRCSPMKGHSHVYWYRQLPEEGLKFMVYLQKENIIDESGMPKERFSAEFPKEGPSILRIQQVVRGDSAAYFCASSPPAPGPEAFFGQGTRLTVV.

The chain has TRBV6-6 and TRBJ2-5; tentatively, D is TRBD2 (5 bases). Near its end, the DNA agrees better with TRBJ2-7, so the J call may be wrong. Germline loops: CDR1 MNHNY, CDR2 SVGAGI (reference sequence). The CDR3 covers 11 residues. The CDR3 nucleotides are TGTGCCAGCAGCGGGGAATACGAGCAGTACTTC. Encoded protein: CASSGEYEQYF.

The chain recombines TRBV27 with TRBJ1-5; the D is unclear. Trimming removed 5 bases from V and 5 bases from J, with 4 bases in between. Germline assignment: CDR1 MNHEY and CDR2 SMNVEV (reference sequence). CDR3 length: 11 residues. The CDR3 reads CASSAYQPQHF. The CDR3 nucleotides read TGTGCCAGCAGTGCCTATCAGCCCCAGCATTTT.

The chain is built from TRBV19 and TRBJ2-2; 8 positions agree with TRBD1. The CDR3 consists of 14 residues. V gave up 9 bases and J gave up 4 bases; unmatched junction bases: 7. Germline V gene sequence: CDR1 LNHDA, CDR2 SQIVND (reference sequence). For the CDR3, the DNA is TGTGCCAGCCGAACTCAGGGGGCCACCGGGGAGCTGTTTTTT. It codes for CASRTQGATGELFF.

Written as DNA, the CDR3 is TGCGCCAGCAGCCAAGGACTAGCGGGGGCTGGGGAGCAGTACTTC. Translation: CASSQGLAGAGEQYF. The J gene is TRBJ2-7, the V gene TRBV4-1, with 12 bases matching TRBD2. CDR3 length: 15 amino acids. The ends lost 1 base at V and 7 bases at J; junction bases unmatched: 5. The germline V gene has CDR1 MGHRA and CDR2 YSYEKL.

The chain links TRBV5-1 to TRBJ2-7, with 10 bases aligning to TRBD2. Germline V gene data show CDR1 as SGHRS and CDR2 as YFSETQ. The V and J ends lost 3 bases and 3 bases, in that order; junction bases with no gene match: 3. The CDR3 spans 14 residues. CDR3 nucleotide sequence: TGCGCCAGCAGCTACTCTAGCGGGAGCTACGAGCAGTACTTC. Translated, it gives CASSYSSGSYEQYF.

The chain employs TRBV10-1 and TRBJ2-3, with 7 bases matching TRBD2. Trimming removed 2 bases from V and 2 bases from J; junction bases left unmatched: 4. The germline V gene encodes CDR1 WNHNN and CDR2 SYGVQD (reference sequence). The CDR3 runs to 15 residues. In nucleotides, the CDR3 is TGCGCCAGCAGTGAGGGTGCGGGAGTCACAGATACGCAGTATTTT. Residues: CASSEGAGVTDTQYF.

The chain employs TRBV5-1 and TRBJ2-1, with 9 bases matching TRBD2. V shed 8 bases, J shed 3 bases, and the junction held 3 bases outside the gene matches. The CDR3 consists of 13 residues. Germline V gene sequence: CDR1 SGHRS, CDR2 YFSETQ. CDR3 region: CASRLAVYNEQFF. CDR3 nucleotide sequence: TGCGCCAGTAGACTAGCGGTCTACAATGAGCAGTTCTTC.

The chain joins TRBV2 to TRBJ1-3, with D hard to call. The CDR3 is made up of 14 amino acids. CDR1 and CDR2 (germline): SNHLY, FYNNEI. Trimming shortened V by 3 bases and J by 2 bases, and 8 bases separated the two germline ends. CDR3 DNA sequence: TGTGCCAGCAGTGACCGGACGGCTGGAAACACCATATATTTT. It specifies CASSDRTAGNTIYF.